This record looks at one TCR beta chain sequence and its context. Primers: 60 Vbeta forward and 13 Jbeta reverse. Sequenced by immunoSEQ multiplex PCR; TCRdb stores in-frame clones only, minus some. The sample lists more than 95,000 clones, 75% occurring once. These data come from a study of cytomegalovirus exposure and HLA in healthy donors. The ends were cut back, 6 bases at V and 4 bases at J, with 16 bases in the middle. Germline CDR1 reads SNHLY; CDR2 reads FYNNEI. The CDR3 has 15 residues. Material: PBMCs. The receptor comes from a man aged 35 to 55 in good health and CMV-seronegative. The V and J genes are TRBV2 and TRBJ2-4; D perhaps matches TRBD1 (6 bases). Here the CDR3 DNA reads TGTGCCAGCAGGGCAGGGGAACAGAGAAAAAACATTCAGTACTTC. Protein sequence: CASRAGEQRKNIQYF. The entire variable domain, with the rest obtained from reference TRBV2 and TRBJ2-4, is as follows: EPEVTQTPSHQVTQMGQEVILRCVPISNHLYFYWYRQILGQKVEFLVSFYNNEISEKSEIFDDQFSVERPDGSNFTLKIRSTKLEDSAMYFCASRAGEQRKNIQYFGAGTRLSVL.